The rows below give T cell receptor beta chains drawn from one sample of a study of cytomegalovirus exposure and HLA in healthy donors. TCRdb's table, derived via immunoSEQ multiplex PCR, lists solely in-frame clones and lacks some. The table records 100,000 to 140,000 clones, around 76% of them present only once. Sequencing used PBMCs. All receptors come from a man between 25 and 39 years old in good health and CMV-seropositive. Each CDR3 is given with its conserved first and last residue. The D gene is left open where the match is weak. Clone size is given for some rows only: seen once, a few or many times, or a class if the clone is expanded.

once	TRBV6-1	TRBJ2-7	TRBD1	CASSVEQGTYEQYF	TGTGCCAGCAGTGTAGAACAGGGGACCTACGAGCAGTACTTC
NA	TRBV6-5	TRBJ2-7	TRBD2	CAIRGGASREQYF	TGTGCCATCCGCGGGGGGGCCTCCCGCGAGCAGTACTTC
NA	TRBV4-1	TRBJ1-5	TRBD1	CASSQDSRPGQGNQPQHF	TGCGCCAGCAGCCAAGATAGCCGTCCGGGACAGGGGAATCAGCCCCAGCATTTT
NA	TRBV15	TRBJ1-5	NA	CATSRDRYRGYSNQPQHF	TGTGCCACCAGCAGAGATAGGTATCGGGGGTATAGCAATCAGCCCCAGCATTTT
NA	TRBV10-2	TRBJ2-7	TRBD2	CASQGTSWPEQYF	TGCGCCAGCCAAGGGACTAGTTGGCCAGAGCAGTACTTC
NA	TRBV5-1	TRBJ1-1	NA	CASSPGSVSTEAFF	TGCGCCAGCAGCCCCGGTAGCGTTTCCACTGAAGCTTTCTTT
NA	TRBV19	TRBJ2-7	TRBD2	CASSPTSGSSYEQYF	TGTGCCAGTAGCCCGACTAGCGGGTCGTCCTACGAGCAGTACTTC
NA	TRBV25-1	TRBJ2-1	NA	CASRTGPGEQFF	TGTGCCAGCAGGACAGGTCCGGGTGAGCAGTTCTTC
few	TRBV5-1	TRBJ2-2	NA	CASSLGSHRTGELFF	TGCGCCAGCAGCTTGGGGTCGCATCGGACCGGGGAGCTGTTTTTT
NA	TRBV15	TRBJ2-6	NA	CATSRDSVGANGLTF	TGTGCCACCAGCAGAGATAGTGTGGGGGCCAACGGCCTGACTTTC
few	TRBV2	TRBJ1-1	TRBD1	CAPGAGQLNTEAFF	TGTGCCCCGGGTGCGGGACAGTTGAACACTGAAGCTTTCTTT
once	TRBV27	TRBJ2-5	NA	CASSPLPGDEETQYF	TGTGCCAGCAGTCCCCTCCCAGGGGATGAAGAGACCCAGTACTTC
few	TRBV29-1	TRBJ2-2	TRBD1	CSVIRGLTGELFF	TGCAGCGTTATCAGGGGGCTGACCGGGGAGCTGTTTTTT
NA	TRBV9	TRBJ2-2	TRBD1	CASSPTGGAVGTGELFF	TGTGCCAGCAGCCCGACAGGGGGCGCCGTGGGCACCGGGGAGCTGTTTTTT
NA	TRBV7-9	TRBJ1-2	TRBD1	CASSRDRVRGYTF	TGTGCCAGCAGCCGGGACAGGGTACGTGGCTACACCTTC
NA	TRBV4-1	TRBJ2-3	NA	CASSQDPSRDTQYF	TGCGCCAGCAGCCAAGATCCCTCCCGAGATACGCAGTATTTT
NA	TRBV9	TRBJ1-4	NA	CASSVGAGSSPGGEKLFF	TGTGCCAGCAGCGTAGGAGCGGGGTCGAGCCCGGGAGGTGAAAAACTGTTTTTT
NA	TRBV19	TRBJ1-5	TRBD1	CASRHPGTELSNQPQHF	TGTGCCAGTAGACATCCCGGGACAGAGCTTAGCAATCAGCCCCAGCATTTT